One sample yielded the 8 T cell receptor beta chains listed below, sequenced in a study of post-analysis software for immune sequencing data. Study results and caveats: Elevated frequency relative to controls characterized a handful of TRBV segments in patients, TRBV5-6, TRBV5-1 and TRBV20-1 among them.

No antigen has been identified for these receptors. Researchers reported that TCR beta cDNA libraries carried unique molecular identifiers. TCRdb fed the PCR reads into MiXCR, producing one record per CDR3 protein. The sample records 750,000 to 950,000 distinct CDR3 sequences, approximately 50% being singletons. What was sequenced was blood. All receptors come from a girl aged 10-17 years with multiple sclerosis.

The rearrangement links TRBV7-2 to TRBJ1-1; no firm D call. The CDR3 consists of 13 residues. V dropped 4 bases and J dropped 2 bases, with 8 bases sitting between them. Germline V lookup: CDR1 SGHTA, CDR2 FQGNSA. CDR3 amino acids: CASSSGTNTEAFF. CDR3 nucleotides: TGTGCCAGCAGCTCCGGCACAAACACTGAAGCTTTCTTT. The whole variable domain, remainder taken from reference TRBV7-2 and TRBJ1-1, is GAGVSQSPSNKVTEKGKDVELRCDPISGHTALYWYRQSLGQGLEFLIYFQGNSAPDKSGLPSDRFSAERTGGSVSTLTIQRTQQEDSAVYLCASSSGTNTEAFFGQGTRLTVV.

This clonotype was observed at least ten times. The chain uses TRBV20-1 and TRBJ2-5; 13 nucleotides agree with TRBD2. V shed 1 base and J 1 base; nucleotides not matched to a gene: 6. CDR3 size: 17 residues. The V gene's germline CDR1 is DFQATT and CDR2 SNEGSKA (reference sequence). The CDR3 DNA follows: TGCAGTGCTAGAGGGACTAGCGGGGGAGGAATCCAAGAGACCCAGTACTTC. Protein sequence: CSARGTSGGGIQETQYF.

The rearrangement joins TRBV20-1 to TRBJ2-7; D is possibly TRBD1 (6 bases). Trimming pared 3 bases from V and 2 bases from J, leaving 11 bases between. This CDR3 is 13 amino acids long. Germline assignment: CDR1 DFQATT and CDR2 SNEGSKA (reference sequence). The DNA of the CDR3 is TGCAGTGCTAGGGGGGCGACGGCCTACGAGCAGTACTTC. This sequence encodes CSARGATAYEQYF.

J is TRBJ2-3 and V is TRBV20-1; TRBD1 agrees at 9 bases. Germline-derived CDR1 and CDR2 are DFQATT and SNEGSKA (reference sequence). This CDR3 has 12 residues. The trim removed 8 bases at V and 6 bases at J, leaving 6 bases unmatched. CDR3 sequence reads: CSSDRGGDTQYF. The CDR3 DNA sequence: TGCAGTTCGGACAGGGGTGGCGATACGCAGTATTTT.

The chain links TRBV12-3 or TRBV12-4 to TRBJ2-5, with TRBD1 identical over 8 bases. This CDR3 has 15 amino acids. With 7 bases clipped from V and 5 bases from J, the junction kept 12 bases outside the gene matches. In DNA, the CDR3 is TGTGCCAGCATTGGACAGGGAGTCATGAGCGAGACCCAGTACTTC. It codes for CASIGQGVMSETQYF.

Turning to this clonotype: This sequence may be a read error, since a much larger clone differs from it by one base. The rearrangement joins TRBV12-3 or TRBV12-4 to TRBJ2-1; D unclear. V was pared by 6 bases and J by 3 bases, with 12 bases between. The CDR3 extends over 14 amino acids. The CDR3 spells CASSRYLSYNEQFF. CDR3 bases: TGTGCCAGCAGCAGATACTTAAGCTACAATGAGCAGTTCTTC.

Only one count was recorded for this clonotype. The chain has TRBV3-1 and TRBJ2-1; 8 nucleotides align to TRBD2. Germline CDR1 and CDR2: LGHDT and YNNKEL (reference sequence). V trimming: 2 bases; J trimming: 8 bases; junction bases outside the gene matches: 11. The CDR3 contains 16 residues. CDR3 amino acids: CASSQPSGSGSHEQFF. CDR3 sequence (DNA): TGTGCCAGCAGCCAACCAAGCGGGAGCGGTTCCCATGAGCAGTTCTTC.

The chain uses TRBV29-1 and TRBJ2-3; D tentatively fits TRBD1 or TRBD2 (5 bases each). Germline V gene lookup returns CDR1 SQVTM and CDR2 ANQGSEA. V gave up 2 bases and J gave up 0 bases, with 9 bases separating them. The CDR3 length is 14 residues. The CDR3 here is CSVEKGDSTDTQYF. CDR3 bases: TGCAGCGTTGAAAAAGGGGACAGCACAGATACGCAGTATTTT.